Listed below are T cell receptor beta chains from one sample, sequenced in a study of blood T cell repertoires in COVID-19. Generated by immunoSEQ multiplex PCR, the TCRdb table keeps only in-frame clones and is missing some. Of 300,000 or so clones listed, 75% to 95% are singletons. The material sequenced was PBMCs or T cells enriched from blood (not recorded which). The receptors here all came from a woman younger than 45 who had recovered from COVID-19. Each CDR3 is given with its conserved first and last residue. Each record gives: J gene, CDR3 length, V gene, CDR3 protein.

J gene: TRBJ2-1; CDR3 length: 16; V gene: TRBV19; CDR3 protein: CASSKTSGRIGDEQFF
J gene: TRBJ2-7; CDR3 length: 12; V gene: TRBV7-9; CDR3 protein: CASSSTVYEQYF
J gene: TRBJ2-7; CDR3 length: 17; V gene: TRBV19; CDR3 protein: CASSIPDSSGLSYEQYF
J gene: TRBJ2-5; CDR3 length: 15; V gene: TRBV9; CDR3 protein: CASSVGGQGPETQYF
J gene: TRBJ2-3; CDR3 length: 11; V gene: TRBV12-3/TRBV12-4; CDR3 protein: CASSLGGTQYF
J gene: TRBJ2-5; CDR3 length: 14; V gene: TRBV10-3; CDR3 protein: CAISAAVHQETQYF
J gene: TRBJ2-2; CDR3 length: 16; V gene: TRBV7-6; CDR3 protein: CASSLAPSGNTGELFF
J gene: TRBJ2-2; CDR3 length: 14; V gene: TRBV19; CDR3 protein: CASSGRVLGRELFF
J gene: TRBJ2-3; CDR3 length: 17; V gene: TRBV4-2; CDR3 protein: CASSQDLAATSTDTQYF
J gene: TRBJ2-3; CDR3 length: 13; V gene: TRBV3-1/TRBV3-2; CDR3 protein: CASSPSLYGTQYF
J gene: TRBJ1-2; CDR3 length: 15; V gene: TRBV16; CDR3 protein: CASSLTGGATHGYTF
J gene: TRBJ1-2; CDR3 length: 12; V gene: TRBV7-9; CDR3 protein: CASSLNGYGYTF
J gene: TRBJ2-3; CDR3 length: 13; V gene: TRBV20-1; CDR3 protein: CSASQAETDTQYF
J gene: TRBJ2-7; CDR3 length: 14; V gene: TRBV6-5; CDR3 protein: CASSFAGPQGEQYF
J gene: TRBJ1-1; CDR3 length: 14; V gene: TRBV18; CDR3 protein: CASSPRTGGTEAFF
J gene: TRBJ1-5; CDR3 length: 14; V gene: TRBV2; CDR3 protein: CASSEAGIDQPQHF
J gene: TRBJ1-4; CDR3 length: 14; V gene: TRBV20-1; CDR3 protein: CSASPSGQKEKLFF
J gene: TRBJ1-1; CDR3 length: 15; V gene: TRBV3-1/TRBV3-2; CDR3 protein: CASSQEVTKNTEAFF
J gene: TRBJ1-4; CDR3 length: 14; V gene: TRBV6-5; CDR3 protein: CASSKGTENEKLFF
J gene: TRBJ1-2; CDR3 length: 11; V gene: TRBV6-4; CDR3 protein: CASRSQYGYTF
J gene: TRBJ2-5; CDR3 length: 14; V gene: TRBV11-3; CDR3 protein: CASSHRGRGETQYF
J gene: TRBJ2-3; CDR3 length: 14; V gene: TRBV10-3; CDR3 protein: CAISKDPGTDTQYF
J gene: TRBJ1-5; CDR3 length: 16; V gene: TRBV7-2; CDR3 protein: CASSPPGGASNQPQHF
J gene: TRBJ1-2; CDR3 length: 14; V gene: TRBV19; CDR3 protein: CASSLDSFNYGYTF
J gene: TRBJ2-5; CDR3 length: 14; V gene: TRBV10-3; CDR3 protein: CATVGGRGQETQYF
J gene: TRBJ2-3; CDR3 length: 12; V gene: TRBV7-2; CDR3 protein: CASGTNTDTQYF
J gene: TRBJ2-1; CDR3 length: 16; V gene: TRBV9; CDR3 protein: CASSLGLALSYNEQFF
J gene: TRBJ2-3; CDR3 length: 13; V gene: TRBV5-1; CDR3 protein: CASSLQGVDTQYF
J gene: TRBJ2-1; CDR3 length: 11; V gene: TRBV20-1; CDR3 protein: CSAPSYNEQFF
J gene: TRBJ1-5; CDR3 length: 16; V gene: TRBV30; CDR3 protein: CAWSGGGRALNQPQHF
J gene: TRBJ2-7; CDR3 length: 15; V gene: TRBV24-1; CDR3 protein: CATSDNNRQGEEQYF
J gene: TRBJ1-4; CDR3 length: 15; V gene: TRBV27; CDR3 protein: CASSFWPQGVQKLFF
J gene: TRBJ2-7; CDR3 length: 15; V gene: TRBV7-9; CDR3 protein: CASSPVQGANYEQYF
J gene: TRBJ2-7; CDR3 length: 16; V gene: TRBV6-5; CDR3 protein: CASSYSPGTSPTEQYF
J gene: TRBJ2-7; CDR3 length: 12; V gene: TRBV19; CDR3 protein: CASRGASYEQYF
J gene: TRBJ1-2; CDR3 length: 15; V gene: TRBV3-1/TRBV3-2; CDR3 protein: CASSQGQGTGYGYTF
J gene: TRBJ2-3; CDR3 length: 17; V gene: TRBV30; CDR3 protein: CAWSWGLAGDRTDTQYF
J gene: TRBJ2-3; CDR3 length: 16; V gene: TRBV28; CDR3 protein: CASSLIAGLSTDTQYF
J gene: TRBJ2-7; CDR3 length: 16; V gene: TRBV7-9; CDR3 protein: CASSDSRGAAHREQYF
J gene: TRBJ1-1; CDR3 length: 16; V gene: TRBV21-1; CDR3 protein: CASSRDRGPGGTEAFF
J gene: TRBJ2-2; CDR3 length: 14; V gene: TRBV7-2; CDR3 protein: CASSLTVNTGELFF
J gene: TRBJ2-5; CDR3 length: 15; V gene: TRBV5-1; CDR3 protein: CASSGRDNHQETQYF
J gene: TRBJ1-2; CDR3 length: 10; V gene: TRBV30; CDR3 protein: CAFNRDGYTF
J gene: TRBJ2-7; CDR3 length: 18; V gene: TRBV6-2/TRBV6-3; CDR3 protein: CASTPLGLAGGSSYEQYF
J gene: TRBJ2-1; CDR3 length: 14; V gene: TRBV6-2/TRBV6-3; CDR3 protein: CASSLGQPYNEQFF
J gene: TRBJ1-5; CDR3 length: 14; V gene: TRBV4-1; CDR3 protein: CASSHRAGGQPQHF
J gene: TRBJ2-1; CDR3 length: 12; V gene: TRBV24-1; CDR3 protein: CATSDFGDEQFF
J gene: TRBJ1-6; CDR3 length: 16; V gene: TRBV21-1; CDR3 protein: CASSKSTGSYNSPLHF
J gene: TRBJ1-2; CDR3 length: 16; V gene: TRBV5-5; CDR3 protein: CASSLEGVPSNYGYTF
J gene: TRBJ1-5; CDR3 length: 14; V gene: TRBV19; CDR3 protein: CASSSREKSQPQHF
J gene: TRBJ1-2; CDR3 length: 12; V gene: TRBV30; CDR3 protein: CAWSNGLYGYTF
J gene: TRBJ2-3; CDR3 length: 13; V gene: TRBV10-3; CDR3 protein: CAISGDRERTQYF
J gene: TRBJ2-1; CDR3 length: 13; V gene: TRBV6-5; CDR3 protein: CASRISGGNEQFF